The entry below describes one T cell receptor (beta chain). This sample was taken from a study of T cell responses to AZD1222 COVID-19 vaccine. Sequencing was performed with immunoSEQ multiplex PCR; in TCRdb, only in-frame clones are kept and a portion is missing. The data show 160,000 or so clones, approximately 94% seen once. Trimming shortened V by 0 bases and J by 1 base, and 7 bases separated the two germline ends. The germline V gene has CDR1 SGDLS and CDR2 YYNGEE. The CDR3 loop spans 14 amino acids. V usage is TRBV9 and J usage is TRBJ1-2, with D uncertain. Source: peripheral blood, taken on day 0 of AZD1222 vaccination. The TCR comes from an adult in good health. In DNA form, the CDR3 reads TGTGCCAGCAGCGTAGGGAGTTTTAACTATGGCTACACCTTC. Protein sequence: CASSVGSFNYGYTF.